The 26 T cell receptor beta chains below all came from one sample that was sequenced in a study of T cells in Graves' hyperthyroidism and ophthalmopathy. The source material, RNA transcripts, was used to amplify TCR beta CDR3 regions. A set of HTBI primers served as the primers for a first-round RT-PCR of the TCR CDR3. TCRdb reanalysed the multiplex PCR reads using MiXCR and keeps one entry per CDR3 protein. Here the sample spans a few hundred thousand distinct CDR3 sequences, 15% to 17% being singletons. Input material: blood. The receptors were sampled from a woman aged 18 to 35 with Graves' hyperthyroidism that later progressed to Graves' ophthalmopathy.

This clonotype was detected many times. The V and J genes are TRBV28 and TRBJ2-2; possibly TRBD1 for D (5 bases). Deletions cut 4 bases from V and 3 bases from J, with 15 bases between. The CDR3 is made up of 16 amino acids. The germline V gene has CDR1 MDHEN and CDR2 SYDVKM. The CDR3 loop reads CASSSHQGTYTGELFF. Written as DNA, the CDR3 is TGTGCCAGCAGTTCTCATCAGGGAACCTACACCGGGGAGCTGTTTTTT.

There are many counts of this clonotype. The rearrangement links TRBV28 to TRBJ1-2, with D uncertain. The CDR3 length is 14 residues. The V gene lost 3 bases and the J gene lost 2 bases, with 10 bases spanning the gap. Germline CDR1 reads MDHEN; CDR2 reads SYDVKM. CDR3 in amino acids: CASSFTSPNYGYTF. DNA of the CDR3: TGTGCCAGCAGTTTCACCTCGCCAAACTATGGCTACACCTTC.

The chain employs TRBV20-1 and TRBJ2-5; D gene unclear. The CDR3 extends over 14 amino acids. The ends were cut back, 0 bases at V and 6 bases at J, with 14 bases in the middle. Germline loops: CDR1 DFQATT, CDR2 SNEGSKA (reference sequence). The CDR3, as DNA: TGCAGTGCTAGAGATTTCCGGGCAGGAAAGACCCAGTACTTC. Amino acid sequence: CSARDFRAGKTQYF.

The CDR3 is CASSFFDREQETQYF. The DNA for the CDR3 is TGCGCCAGCAGCTTCTTCGACAGGGAACAAGAGACCCAGTACTTC. The chain employs TRBV5-1 and TRBJ2-5; 7 bases fit TRBD1. Losses at the gene ends were 2 bases for V and 2 bases for J; bases not matched to a gene: 6. CDR1 is SGHRS, CDR2 YFSETQ, per germline. The CDR3 spans 15 residues.

V gene TRBV20-1 combines with J gene TRBJ1-2; tentatively, D is TRBD1 (6 bases). The germline CDR1 and CDR2 sequences are DFQATT and SNEGSKA (reference sequence). There are 12 residues in the CDR3. V shed 3 bases and J shed 4 bases, with 9 bases lying between them. Written as DNA, the CDR3 is TGCAGTGCTAGGGACAGCAGCTATGGCTACACCTTC. Translated: CSARDSSYGYTF.

This clonotype was picked up many times. The V call is TRBV5-1, the J call TRBJ1-2; D is ambiguous. V lost 1 base and J 3 bases, leaving 13 bases between the germline ends. The germline gives CDR1 SGHRS, CDR2 YFSETQ. The CDR3 contains 15 residues. The CDR3 loop is CASSLSSMVDYGYTF. For the CDR3, the DNA is TGCGCCAGCAGCTTGTCATCCATGGTGGACTATGGCTACACCTTC.

This clonotype was seen more than once but under ten times. This chain joins TRBV7-2 and TRBJ2-1, with 9 bases aligning to TRBD2. The germline V gene encodes CDR1 SGHTA and CDR2 FQGNSA. Trimming cost V 3 bases and J 7 bases; bases outside gene matches: 7. The CDR3 has 15 residues. DNA for the CDR3: TGTGCCAGCAGCTTTGGCGGGAGGGCCGGTAATGAGCAGTTCTTC. Its translation: CASSFGGRAGNEQFF. The full variable domain, with the rest looked up from reference TRBV7-2 and TRBJ2-1, is GAGVSQSPSNKVTEKGKDVELRCDPISGHTALYWYRQSLGQGLEFLIYFQGNSAPDKSGLPSDRFSAERTGGSVSTLTIQRTQQEDSAVYLCASSFGGRAGNEQFFGPGTRLTVL.

This chain joins TRBV9 and TRBJ2-7, with D perhaps TRBD1 (6 bases). The CDR3 extends over 12 amino acids. Deletions cut 3 bases from V and 6 bases from J, with 10 bases between. From germline, CDR1 is SGDLS and CDR2 YYNGEE. CDR3 sequence reads: CASSAQGSEQYF. The DNA of the CDR3 is TGTGCCAGCAGCGCACAGGGTAGCGAGCAGTACTTC.

Many counts were recorded for this clonotype. The gene calls are TRBV3-1 and TRBJ2-1; possible D gene TRBD1, 5 bases. The V end lost 0 bases, the J end lost 12 bases, and 12 bases lay between the germline ends. The CDR3 has 13 residues. Germline V gene sequence: CDR1 LGHDT, CDR2 YNNKEL (reference sequence). As DNA, the CDR3 is TGTGCCAGCAGCCAAGAAACGGGTCAGGGGCAGTTCTTC. Translated: CASSQETGQGQFF.

This clonotype has a handful of counts. The chain joins TRBV4-3 to TRBJ2-3, with 11 bases that match TRBD2. V shed 2 bases and J 4 bases; nucleotides not matched to a gene: 2. Per the germline V gene, CDR1 is LGHNA and CDR2 is YSLEER. The CDR3 runs 15 residues. The DNA of the CDR3 is TGCGCCAGCAGCCAAAGGACTAGCGGGCCAGATACGCAGTATTTT. This translates into CASSQRTSGPDTQYF.

The chain uses TRBV12-3 or TRBV12-4 and TRBJ2-3; 7 bases map to TRBD2. The CDR3 loop spans 12 amino acids. V lost 10 bases and J lost 5; bases outside the gene matches: 6. As DNA, the CDR3 is TGTGCCACGTCGACGGGGGGAGATACGCAGTATTTT. Encoded protein: CATSTGGDTQYF.

This clonotype was seen repeatedly, ten times or more. This chain uses TRBV19 with TRBJ1-5; 8 nucleotides line up with TRBD1. The CDR3 totals 16 residues. V was clipped by 5 bases and J by 2 bases; unmatched bases: 8. Germline CDR1 is LNHDA and CDR2 is SQIVND (reference sequence). CDR3 bases: TGTGCCAGTAGTGCCGGACAGGGCGGAGGCAATCAGCCCCAGCATTTT. It encodes CASSAGQGGGNQPQHF.

This clonotype showed up many times. The chain joins TRBV7-9 to TRBJ2-5, with 10 bases identical to TRBD2. This CDR3 contains 15 residues. The junction had 7 bases not matched to a gene; V was cut back by 5 bases and J by 4 bases. CDR1 and CDR2 (germline): SEHNR, FQNEAQ (reference sequence). The CDR3 nucleotides are TGTGCCAGCAGCCGAGCGGGAGGGCCCGGAGAGACCCAGTACTTC. Its translation: CASSRAGGPGETQYF.

This clonotype has ten or more counts. The chain is built from TRBV20-1 and TRBJ2-3; 10 nucleotides agree with TRBD2. V lost 6 bases to trimming and J lost 3 bases; unmatched junction nucleotides: 12. The CDR3 spans 16 residues. Germline CDR1 DFQATT, CDR2 SNEGSKA (reference sequence). In DNA, the CDR3 is TGCAGTGCCCTATCCCTAGCGGGAGATATAACAGATACGCAGTATTTT. Its translation: CSALSLAGDITDTQYF.

To note about this clonotype: A junction boundary mismatches the germline segment, possibly from a read error. The chain recombines TRBV6-6 with TRBJ1-2; TRBD1 agrees at 9 bases. CDR3 length equals 17 residues. Germline CDR1 reads MNHNY; CDR2 reads SVGAGI (reference sequence). As DNA, the CDR3 is TGTGCCGGCAGTTACTCGATGATAGGGACAGGGATCGGTGGCTACACCTTC. Translating gives CAGSYSMIGTGIGGYTF.

This chain connects TRBV4-1 to TRBJ2-3; a possible D gene is TRBD1 (6 bases). The CDR3 has 14 amino acids. V lost 3 bases and J 1 base, leaving 8 bases between the germline ends. Germline V gene lookup returns CDR1 MGHRA and CDR2 YSYEKL. The CDR3 DNA reads TGCGCCAGCAGCCACTACAGGGGCACAGATACGCAGTATTTT. Residues: CASSHYRGTDTQYF.

This chain links TRBV7-9 with TRBJ2-1; TRBD2 is a possible D gene (7 bases). The V and J ends lost 0 bases and 4 bases respectively, with 16 bases between them. The CDR3 runs 17 residues. Germline CDR1 is SEHNR and CDR2 is FQNEAQ (reference sequence). The CDR3 loop is CASSLAMGKGGYNEQFF. The CDR3 DNA sequence: TGTGCCAGCAGCTTAGCGATGGGCAAGGGGGGGTACAATGAGCAGTTCTTC.

A few counts support this clonotype. The chain has TRBV28 and TRBJ1-5; perhaps TRBD1 as D (5 bases). The CDR3 totals 15 residues. With 4 bases removed from V and 3 bases from J, the gap between germline ends came to 13 bases. CDR1 is MDHEN and CDR2 is SYDVKM in the germline V gene. The CDR3 is CASSWGDDPNQPQHF. DNA of the CDR3: TGTGCCAGCAGTTGGGGGGACGACCCCAATCAGCCCCAGCATTTT. Full variable domain (missing parts from reference TRBV28 and TRBJ1-5): DVKVTQSSRYLVKRTGEKVFLECVQDMDHENMFWYRQDPGLGLRLIYFSYDVKMKEKGDIPEGYSVSREKKERFSLILESASTNQTSMYLCASSWGDDPNQPQHFGDGTRLSIL.

This clonotype was counted between two and nine times. The chain is built from TRBV5-4 and TRBJ2-6; D ambiguous. Looked up from germline, CDR1 is SGHNT and CDR2 is YYREEE (reference sequence). V lost 1 base and J lost 0, with 8 bases in between. This CDR3 comprises 16 residues. CDR3: CASSLPSTSGANVLTF. CDR3 nucleotides: TGTGCCAGCAGCTTGCCCTCCACCTCTGGGGCCAACGTCCTGACTTTC. The full variable domain, with the rest looked up from reference TRBV5-4 and TRBJ2-6, is ETGVTQSPTHLIKTRGQQVTLRCSSQSGHNTVSWYQQALGQGPQFIFQYYREEENGRGNFPPRFSGLQFPNYSSELNVNALELDDSALYLCASSLPSTSGANVLTFGAGSRLTVL.

The V and J genes are TRBV7-2 and TRBJ2-1, with TRBD1 as a possible D gene (5 bases). Germline V CDR1 and CDR2: SGHTA, FQGNSA. The CDR3 is 18 amino acids. Trimming stripped 1 base from V and 1 base from J, with 17 bases between. The CDR3 DNA is TGTGCCAGCAGCTTAGTCCCTCCCGACAGTGTATCCTACAATGAGCAGTTCTTC. This gives the protein CASSLVPPDSVSYNEQFF.

The sample holds one count of this clonotype. The gene calls are TRBV5-6 and TRBJ2-3, with D uncertain. The DNA matches TRBJ1-5 better at its end, which makes the J call doubtful. The CDR3 has 16 residues. CDR1 SGHDT and CDR2 YYEEEE come from the germline V gene. Here the CDR3 reads CASRRLAGEVTDTQHF. CDR3 coding DNA: TGTGCCAGCAGGAGACTAGCGGGAGAGGTAACAGATACGCAGCATTTT.

Notes on this clonotype: A read error may account for a junction end that differs from germline. The chain couples TRBV5-1 to TRBJ2-1; D is unresolved. The CDR3 runs 14 residues. The germline CDR1 and CDR2 sequences are SGHRS and YFSETQ. DNA for the CDR3: TGCGCCAGCACCTTGAATCCGGTATACAATGAGCAGTTCTTC. This encodes CASTLNPVYNEQFF.

This clonotype was seen many times. V usage is TRBV30 and J usage is TRBJ2-5; 8 nucleotides match TRBD2. V lost 0 bases, J lost 1 base, and 4 bases stayed unmatched. CDR3 size: 15 residues. Germline V gives CDR1 GTSNPN, CDR2 SVGIG (reference sequence). The CDR3 bases are TGTGCCTGGAGTGTAGCGGGAGTCCCCCAAGAGACCCAGTACTTC. Translated, it gives CAWSVAGVPQETQYF.

This clonotype was counted between two and nine times. J is TRBJ2-1 and V is TRBV27; possible D gene TRBD2, 5 bases. The CDR3 is 11 amino acids. The V end lost 6 bases, the J end lost 8 bases, and 8 bases lay between the germline ends. Germline values: CDR1 MNHEY, CDR2 SMNVEV (reference sequence). This CDR3 is CASSEGDEQFF. CDR3 in DNA: TGTGCCAGCAGCGAGGGCGATGAGCAGTTCTTC.

In this sample, this clonotype turned up many times. The V call is TRBV28, the J call TRBJ1-6; no firm D call. Germline loops: CDR1 MDHEN, CDR2 SYDVKM. Trimming took 2 bases from V and 6 from J, leaving 8 bases between them. CDR3 length: 14 residues. In DNA form, the CDR3 reads TGTGCCAGCAGTTTACTGGCAGTTAATTCACCCCTCCACTTT. Translation gives CASSLLAVNSPLHF. The complete variable domain, with remaining parts taken from reference TRBV28 and TRBJ1-6, reads DVKVTQSSRYLVKRTGEKVFLECVQDMDHENMFWYRQDPGLGLRLIYFSYDVKMKEKGDIPEGYSVSREKKERFSLILESASTNQTSMYLCASSLLAVNSPLHFGNGTRLTVT.

This clonotype has ten or more counts. The rearrangement uses TRBV10-3 and TRBJ2-5; 7 nucleotides match TRBD2. V lost 8 bases and J lost 1; bases outside the gene matches: 1. Germline V gives CDR1 ENHRY, CDR2 SYGVKD. The CDR3 consists of 12 residues. DNA for the CDR3: TGTGCCATCGGGGAGGGCCAAGAGACCCAGTACTTC. Translated: CAIGEGQETQYF.